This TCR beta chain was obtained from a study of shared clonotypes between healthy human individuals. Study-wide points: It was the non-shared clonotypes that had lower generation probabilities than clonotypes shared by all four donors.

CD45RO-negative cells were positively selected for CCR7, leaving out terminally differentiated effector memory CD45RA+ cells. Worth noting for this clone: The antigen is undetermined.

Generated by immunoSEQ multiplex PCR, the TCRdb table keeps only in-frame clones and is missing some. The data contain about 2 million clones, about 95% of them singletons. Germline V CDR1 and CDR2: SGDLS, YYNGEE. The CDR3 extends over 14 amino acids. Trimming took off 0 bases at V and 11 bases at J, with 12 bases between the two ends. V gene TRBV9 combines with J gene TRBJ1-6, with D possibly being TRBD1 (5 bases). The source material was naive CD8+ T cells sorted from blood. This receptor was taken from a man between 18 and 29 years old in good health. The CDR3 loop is CASSVDEGKPPLHF. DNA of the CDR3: TGTGCCAGCAGCGTAGATGAGGGGAAACCACCCCTCCACTTT.